The subject of this entry is one T cell receptor (beta chain). Its antigen remains unknown. A multiplex PCR was run with 60 Vbeta primers and 13 Jbeta primers. TCRdb's table, derived via immunoSEQ multiplex PCR, lists solely in-frame clones and lacks some. The listing contains tens of thousands of clones. The CDR3 runs 17 residues. The V end lost 5 bases, the J end lost 0 bases, and 20 bases lay between the germline ends. Germline CDR1 and CDR2: MDHEN and SYDVKM. The entry originates in a study of cytomegalovirus exposure and HLA in healthy donors. Points from the study as a whole: Clonal expansion, a later analysis showed, was greater in HLA-associated TCR beta chains than in equally common others.

This receptor was obtained from a woman aged 40-49 years in good health and CMV-seropositive. The sequenced material came from PBMCs. The V call is TRBV28, the J call TRBJ2-7; D gene uncertain. The CDR3 here is CASSVRVIWASSYEQYF. The CDR3 DNA follows: TGTGCCAGCAGTGTTCGAGTTATCTGGGCGAGCTCCTACGAGCAGTACTTC.